This TCR beta chain emerged from a study of blood T cell repertoires in COVID-19. Germline trimming cut 4 bases from V and 3 bases from J; bases unmatched to any gene: 4. CDR3 length: 15 residues. Germline V gene data show CDR1 as SGHRS and CDR2 as YFSETQ. This clone has only one observation. Libraries were prepared by immunoSEQ multiplex PCR; TCRdb keeps only in-frame clonotypes and omits some of them. The data show 300,000 to 450,000 clones, over 75% seen once. Followed longitudinally, the Seattle patients had been enrolled during active infection. The sample was peripheral blood. The chain links TRBV5-1 to TRBJ2-2; 9 bases are shared with TRBD2. This receptor was obtained from a woman under 40 with COVID-19, enrolled during active disease. The CDR3 loop is CASSLSGSDTGELFF. CDR3 nucleotide sequence: TGCGCCAGCAGCCTTAGCGGGAGTGACACCGGGGAGCTGTTTTTT.